This T cell receptor beta chain was captured in a study of blood T cell repertoires in COVID-19. TCRdb keeps only in-frame clones here, not all; method: immunoSEQ multiplex PCR. This sample has 130,000 to 150,000 clones; less than 90% occur once, and the top ten carry around 35%. Sequencing was carried out using peripheral blood. The receptor's source is a human donor in a cohort sampled during active COVID-19.

CDR3 sequence reads: CASSPPSGGSTDTQYF. The CDR3 nucleotides are TGTGCCAGCAGCCCCCCAAGCGGGGGGAGCACAGATACGCAGTATTTT. This chain links TRBV9 with TRBJ2-3, with 9 nucleotides matching TRBD2. From germline, CDR1 is SGDLS and CDR2 YYNGEE. The CDR3 is made up of 16 amino acids. Unmatched junction bases numbered 6, after V lost 4 bases and J lost 0 bases. Using reference TRBV9 and TRBJ2-3 for the parts outside the CDR3, the full variable domain is DSGVTQTPKHLITATGQRVTLRCSPRSGDLSVYWYQQSLDQGLQFLIQYYNGEERAKGNILERFSAQQFPDLHSELNLSSLELGDSALYFCASSPPSGGSTDTQYFGPGTRLTVL.